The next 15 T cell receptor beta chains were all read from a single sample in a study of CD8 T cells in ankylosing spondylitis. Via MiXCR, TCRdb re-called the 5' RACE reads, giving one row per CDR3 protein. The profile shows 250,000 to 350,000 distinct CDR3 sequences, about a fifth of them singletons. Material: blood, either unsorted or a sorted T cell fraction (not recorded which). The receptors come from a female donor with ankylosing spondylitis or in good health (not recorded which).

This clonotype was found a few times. CDR3 DNA: TGTGCCAGCAGCTCCAGACTAGCGGAATACAGAGATACGCAGTATTTT. It encodes CASSSRLAEYRDTQYF. V usage is TRBV7-6 and J usage is TRBJ2-3, with TRBD2 matching over 9 bases. Germline V gene data show CDR1 as SGHVS and CDR2 as FNYEAQ. The V and J ends lost 4 bases and 5 bases, in that order; junction bases with no gene match: 10. This CDR3 has 16 amino acids. The variable domain in full, with the rest retrieved from reference TRBV7-6 and TRBJ2-3, is GAGVSQSPRYKVTKRGQDVALRCDPISGHVSLYWYRQALGQGPEFLTYFNYEAQQDKSGLPNDRFSAERPEGSISTLTIQRTEQRDSAMYRCASSSRLAEYRDTQYFGPGTRLTVL.

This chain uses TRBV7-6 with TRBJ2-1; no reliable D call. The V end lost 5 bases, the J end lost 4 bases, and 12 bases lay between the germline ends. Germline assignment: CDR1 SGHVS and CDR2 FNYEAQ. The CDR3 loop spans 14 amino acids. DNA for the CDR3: TGTGCCAGCAGCCCGGTGAGGCTTTACAATGAGCAGTTCTTC. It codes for CASSPVRLYNEQFF.

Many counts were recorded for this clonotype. DNA for the CDR3: TGCAGTGCTAAACAGGGCTGGCGGGTGAGACAAGAGACCCAGTACTTC. Protein product: CSAKQGWRVRQETQYF. J is TRBJ2-5 and V is TRBV20-1; TRBD1 is a possible D gene (6 bases). The CDR3 consists of 16 residues. Trimming cost V 4 bases and J 2 bases, with 20 bases left between them. Germline V gene lookup returns CDR1 DFQATT and CDR2 SNEGSKA (reference sequence).

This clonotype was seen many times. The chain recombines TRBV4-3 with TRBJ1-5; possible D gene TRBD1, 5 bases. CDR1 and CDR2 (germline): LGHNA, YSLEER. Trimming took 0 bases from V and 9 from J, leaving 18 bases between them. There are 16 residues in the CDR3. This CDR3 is CASSQDRGVASGPQHF. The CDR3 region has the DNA TGCGCCAGCAGCCAAGATAGAGGGGTTGCCTCGGGGCCCCAGCATTTT.

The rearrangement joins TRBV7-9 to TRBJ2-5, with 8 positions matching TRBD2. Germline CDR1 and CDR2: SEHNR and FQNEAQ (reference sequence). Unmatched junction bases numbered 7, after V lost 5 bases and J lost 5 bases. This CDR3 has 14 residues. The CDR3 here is CASSRSGRTETQYF. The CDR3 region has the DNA TGTGCCAGCAGCCGAAGCGGGAGAACGGAGACCCAGTACTTC.

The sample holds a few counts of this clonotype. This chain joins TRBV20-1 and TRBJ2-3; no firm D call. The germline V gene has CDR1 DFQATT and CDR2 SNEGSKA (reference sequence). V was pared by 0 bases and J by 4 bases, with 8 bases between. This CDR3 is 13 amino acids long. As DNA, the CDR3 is TGCAGTGCTAGAGATCGTGGGCCAGATACGCAGTATTTT. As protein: CSARDRGPDTQYF.

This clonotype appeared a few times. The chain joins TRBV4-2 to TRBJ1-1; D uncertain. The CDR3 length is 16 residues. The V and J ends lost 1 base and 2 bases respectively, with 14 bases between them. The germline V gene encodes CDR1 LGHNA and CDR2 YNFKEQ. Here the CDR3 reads CASSQVEGGGNTEAFF. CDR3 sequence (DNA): TGTGCCAGCAGCCAAGTAGAGGGAGGCGGCAACACTGAAGCTTTCTTT.

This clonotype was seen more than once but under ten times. This CDR3 reads CASSLTPTYGYTF. DNA for the CDR3: TGTGCCAGCAGTCTGACACCCACTTATGGCTACACCTTC. V and J are TRBV6-1 and TRBJ1-2; no clear D gene. V lost 5 bases and J 5 bases, leaving 12 bases between the germline ends. CDR1 and CDR2 from the germline V gene are MNHNS and SASEGT. The CDR3 spans 13 residues.

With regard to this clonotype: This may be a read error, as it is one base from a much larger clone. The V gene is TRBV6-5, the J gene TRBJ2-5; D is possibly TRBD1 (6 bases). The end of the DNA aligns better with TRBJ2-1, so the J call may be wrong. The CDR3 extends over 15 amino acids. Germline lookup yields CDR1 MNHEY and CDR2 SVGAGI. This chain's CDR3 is CASSYSTATGFAQFF. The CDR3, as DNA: TGTGCCAGCAGTTACTCGACGGCTACAGGGTTTGCCCAGTTCTTC.

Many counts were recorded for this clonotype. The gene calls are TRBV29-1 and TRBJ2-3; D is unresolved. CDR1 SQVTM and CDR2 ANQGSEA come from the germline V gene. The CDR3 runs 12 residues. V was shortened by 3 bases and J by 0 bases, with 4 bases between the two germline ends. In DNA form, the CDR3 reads TGCAGCGTTGACGAGAGCACAGATACGCAGTATTTT. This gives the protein CSVDESTDTQYF.

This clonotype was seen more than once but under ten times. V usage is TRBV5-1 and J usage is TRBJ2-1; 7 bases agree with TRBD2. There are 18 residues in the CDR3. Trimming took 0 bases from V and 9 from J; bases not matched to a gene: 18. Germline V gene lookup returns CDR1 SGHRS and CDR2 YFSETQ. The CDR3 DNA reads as TGCGCCAGCAGCTTGGTTTCGGCGGGACTACTTAGCCTAGTTGAGCAGTTCTTC. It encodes CASSLVSAGLLSLVEQFF.

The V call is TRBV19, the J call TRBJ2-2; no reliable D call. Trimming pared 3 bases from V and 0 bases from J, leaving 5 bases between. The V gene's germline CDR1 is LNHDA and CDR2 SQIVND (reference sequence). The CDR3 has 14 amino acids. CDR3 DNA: TGTGCCAGTAGTATGGTTCCGAACACCGGGGAGCTGTTTTTT. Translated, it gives CASSMVPNTGELFF.

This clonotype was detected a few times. The CDR3 region is CASSLNLERQYF. The CDR3 coding sequence is TGTGCCAGCAGCTTAAACCTGGAGAGGCAGTACTTC. This chain links TRBV7-2 with TRBJ2-7; no clear D gene. CDR1 is SGHTA and CDR2 is FQGNSA in the germline V gene. The CDR3 sequence is 12 residues long. Trimming removed 2 bases from V and 9 bases from J, with 11 bases in between.

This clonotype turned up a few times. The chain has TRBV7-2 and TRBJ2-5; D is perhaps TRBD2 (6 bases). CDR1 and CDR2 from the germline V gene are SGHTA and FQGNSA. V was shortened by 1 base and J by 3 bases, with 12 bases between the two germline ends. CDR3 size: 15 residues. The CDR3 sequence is CASSLGGGTEETQYF. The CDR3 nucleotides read TGTGCCAGCAGCTTAGGGGGCGGGACGGAAGAGACCCAGTACTTC.

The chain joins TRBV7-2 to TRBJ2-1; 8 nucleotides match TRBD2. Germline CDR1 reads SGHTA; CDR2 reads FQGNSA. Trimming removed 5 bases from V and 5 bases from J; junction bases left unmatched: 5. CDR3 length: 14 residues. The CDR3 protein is CASSTTGGDNEQFF. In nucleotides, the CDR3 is TGTGCCAGCAGCACTACGGGGGGGGACAATGAGCAGTTCTTC.